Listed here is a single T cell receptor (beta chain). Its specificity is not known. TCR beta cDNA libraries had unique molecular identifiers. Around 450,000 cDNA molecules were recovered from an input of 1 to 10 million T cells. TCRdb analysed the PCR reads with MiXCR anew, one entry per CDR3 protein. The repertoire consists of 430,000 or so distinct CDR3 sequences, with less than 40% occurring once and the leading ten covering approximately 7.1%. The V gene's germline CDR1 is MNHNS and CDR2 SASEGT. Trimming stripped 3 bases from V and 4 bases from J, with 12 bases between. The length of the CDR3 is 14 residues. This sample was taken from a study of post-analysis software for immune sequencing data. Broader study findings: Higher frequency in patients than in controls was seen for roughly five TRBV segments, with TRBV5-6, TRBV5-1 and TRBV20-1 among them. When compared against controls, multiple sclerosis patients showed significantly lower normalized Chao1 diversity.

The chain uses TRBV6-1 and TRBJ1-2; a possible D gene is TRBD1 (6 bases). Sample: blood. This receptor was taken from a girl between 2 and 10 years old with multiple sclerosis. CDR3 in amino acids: CASSDWGLTYGYTF. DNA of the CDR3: TGTGCCAGCAGTGATTGGGGGCTGACCTATGGCTACACCTTC.